A single sample gave rise to the 28 T cell receptor beta chains below, sequenced in a study of T cells in Graves' hyperthyroidism and ophthalmopathy. RNA transcripts gave rise to amplified TCR beta CDR3 regions. TCR CDR3 regions were first amplified by RT-PCR with HTBI primers. TCRdb re-called the multiplex PCR reads through MiXCR, storing one row per CDR3 protein. The table lists over 150,000 distinct CDR3 sequences, less than 20% of them singletons. Sequenced material: blood. These receptors were taken from a woman between 45 and 60 years old with Graves' hyperthyroidism.

This clonotype was found a few times. V and J are TRBV20-1 and TRBJ1-1; perhaps TRBD1 as D (6 bases). Trimming stripped 1 base from V and 2 bases from J, with 11 bases between. The CDR3 has 14 residues. CDR1 is DFQATT, CDR2 SNEGSKA, per germline (reference sequence). CDR3 DNA sequence: TGCAGTGCTAGAGGGACAGCGGGAAACACTGAAGCTTTCTTT. Amino acids: CSARGTAGNTEAFF.

The gene calls are TRBV7-2 and TRBJ1-5; 11 bases line up with TRBD1. Germline-derived CDR1 and CDR2 are SGHTA and FQGNSA. The CDR3 is made up of 15 amino acids. Trimming took 5 bases from V and 5 from J; bases not matched to a gene: 5. Written as DNA, the CDR3 is TGTGCCAGCAGCCGGGACAGGGGGACGGATCAGCCCCAGCATTTT. It is translated as CASSRDRGTDQPQHF. The whole variable domain, filled in from reference TRBV7-2 and TRBJ1-5, reads GAGVSQSPSNKVTEKGKDVELRCDPISGHTALYWYRQSLGQGLEFLIYFQGNSAPDKSGLPSDRFSAERTGGSVSTLTIQRTQQEDSAVYLCASSRDRGTDQPQHFGDGTRLSIL.

The chain couples TRBV19 to TRBJ1-1; D is unresolved. Germline CDR1 LNHDA, CDR2 SQIVND (reference sequence). V lost 6 bases and J lost 0, with 17 bases in between. The CDR3 is made up of 16 amino acids. CDR3 region: CASSSDPTTMNTEAFF. The DNA of the CDR3 is TGTGCCAGTAGCAGCGACCCGACAACCATGAACACTGAAGCTTTCTTT.

In this sample, this clonotype turned up many times. The V call is TRBV24-1, the J call TRBJ2-1; 9 bases match TRBD2. After removal of 4 bases from V and 10 bases from J, the junction contained 10 bases not matched to a gene. Germline CDR1 KGHDR, CDR2 SFDVKD. This CDR3 is 15 amino acids long. The CDR3 DNA follows: TGTGCCACCAGTGAGGCGAATAGCGGGAGCCCGGAGCAGTTCTTC. This encodes CATSEANSGSPEQFF.

This clonotype turned up a few times. V and J are TRBV6-1 and TRBJ2-1; maybe TRBD1 (7 bases). Germline V gene lookup returns CDR1 MNHNS and CDR2 SASEGT. Trimming shortened V by 6 bases and J by 9 bases, and 24 bases separated the two germline ends. This CDR3 has 16 amino acids. The CDR3 sequence is CASRLETRGTDSEQFF. The DNA for the CDR3 is TGTGCCAGCAGACTAGAGACCCGCGGGACAGACAGTGAGCAGTTCTTC.

This clonotype has ten or more counts. V and J are TRBV11-3 and TRBJ2-1, with 16 bases that match TRBD2. Germline V gene sequence: CDR1 SGHNT, CDR2 YENEEA. The CDR3 covers 18 residues. With 5 bases clipped from V and 7 bases from J, the junction kept 11 bases outside the gene matches. CDR3 amino acids: CASSQGLAGGSSRNEQFF. Here the CDR3 DNA reads TGTGCCAGCAGCCAGGGACTAGCGGGAGGGTCGTCTCGGAATGAGCAGTTCTTC.

This clonotype was seen repeatedly, ten times or more. This chain links TRBV12-3 or TRBV12-4 with TRBJ1-1; D is perhaps TRBD1 (6 bases). The V end lost 5 bases, the J end lost 5 bases, and 24 bases lay between the germline ends. The CDR3 spans 17 residues. The CDR3 DNA reads TGTGCCAGCAGTCCCTCGGGGGGGCAGTGGGGTAGGACTGAAGCTTTCTTT. Translating gives CASSPSGGQWGRTEAFF.

Many counts were recorded for this clonotype. The chain uses TRBV7-2 and TRBJ1-1; weak D call: TRBD1 (6 bases). Germline V lookup: CDR1 SGHTA, CDR2 FQGNSA. V lost 4 bases to trimming and J lost 7 bases, with 16 bases between them. This CDR3 region has 14 residues. Here the CDR3 reads CASSSGGPAHEAFF. The CDR3, as DNA: TGTGCCAGCAGCTCTGGGGGGCCAGCCCATGAAGCTTTCTTT.

This chain uses TRBV20-1 with TRBJ2-5, with D possibly matching TRBD2 (6 bases). Germline CDR1 and CDR2: DFQATT and SNEGSKA (reference sequence). Trimming took off 0 bases at V and 7 bases at J, with 12 bases between the two ends. The CDR3 is 13 residues long. Here the CDR3 reads CSARDPSAATQYF. CDR3 coding DNA: TGCAGTGCTAGAGACCCTAGCGCGGCGACCCAGTACTTC.

This clonotype was observed a handful of times. The chain joins TRBV6-1 to TRBJ2-1; TRBD2 might be the D (5 bases). Germline-derived CDR1 and CDR2 are MNHNS and SASEGT. Deletions cut 0 bases from V and 15 bases from J, with 18 bases between. There are 14 residues in the CDR3. The CDR3 is CASSEARVSSEGFF. The CDR3 DNA sequence: TGTGCCAGCAGTGAAGCCAGAGTCTCAAGCGAGGGGTTCTTC.

There are many counts of this clonotype. J is TRBJ2-7 and V is TRBV20-1; 12 bases agree with TRBD1. The CDR3 length is 13 residues. Germline assignment: CDR1 DFQATT and CDR2 SNEGSKA (reference sequence). Trimming at V came to 6 bases and at J to 7 bases, leaving 7 bases not matched to a gene. As DNA, the CDR3 is TGCAGTGCAACGGGACAGGGGGCCAGGGAGCAGTACTTC. Translated: CSATGQGAREQYF.

This clonotype was detected only a few times. The chain couples TRBV10-1 to TRBJ2-3; no clear D. The germline CDR1 and CDR2 sequences are WNHNN and SYGVQD (reference sequence). Trimming stripped 4 bases from V and 4 bases from J, with 15 bases between. This CDR3 is built from 15 residues. The CDR3 DNA reads TGCGCCAGCAGTGCAAGTCGTCCTGGCGCAGATACGCAGTATTTT. Protein: CASSASRPGADTQYF.

This sequence joins TRBV20-1 and TRBJ2-1; 12 bases map to TRBD2. The CDR3 totals 19 residues. Losses at the gene ends were 3 bases for V and 7 bases for J; bases not matched to a gene: 19. The V gene's germline CDR1 is DFQATT and CDR2 SNEGSKA (reference sequence). The CDR3 DNA sequence: TGCAGTGCTAGGGGTGGGCTAGCGGGAGGGCCCAGAATCTTTAATGAGCAGTTCTTC. As protein: CSARGGLAGGPRIFNEQFF.

This clonotype showed up many times. The V and J genes are TRBV11-3 and TRBJ1-1; 8 nucleotides line up with TRBD1. V lost 6 bases, J lost 0 bases, and 3 bases stayed unmatched. CDR3 length: 14 amino acids. Germline V CDR1 and CDR2: SGHNT, YENEEA. The CDR3 bases are TGTGCCAGCAGGTACAGGGGGGTGAACACTGAAGCTTTCTTT. This gives the protein CASRYRGVNTEAFF.

V gene TRBV19 combines with J gene TRBJ2-2; TRBD2 matches at 14 bases. The CDR3 is 19 amino acids. Germline values: CDR1 LNHDA, CDR2 SQIVND (reference sequence). After removal of 5 bases from V and 0 bases from J, the junction contained 8 bases not matched to a gene. The DNA for the CDR3 is TGTGCCAGTAGTCGACTCCCGGGACTAGCGGGGGCGAACACCGGGGAGCTGTTTTTT. The encoded protein is CASSRLPGLAGANTGELFF.

A word on this clonotype: With a much larger clone just one base away, this may be a read error. This chain connects TRBV5-1 to TRBJ2-1; D is undetermined. CDR1 and CDR2 (germline): SGHRS, YFSETQ. This CDR3 is built from 15 residues. The CDR3 DNA reads as TGCACCAGCAGCTTGACGACGAGCTCCTACAATGAGCAGTTCTTC. It translates to CTSSLTTSSYNEQFF.

This clonotype was seen only a few times. The gene calls are TRBV5-6 and TRBJ2-3, with TRBD1 matching over 10 bases. The germline CDR1 and CDR2 sequences are SGHDT and YYEEEE. J was trimmed by 4 bases and V by 3 bases; bases with no gene match: 32. The length of the CDR3 is 24 residues. As DNA, the CDR3 is TGTGCCAGCAGCTCCCTTTATGTCGTGGCGTCCGGGACAGGGGCGGGTAACGAACCAGATACGCAGTATTTT. Residues: CASSSLYVVASGTGAGNEPDTQYF.

This clonotype was recorded at least ten times. The chain combines TRBV28 with TRBJ2-5, with 14 bases matching TRBD2. Per the germline V gene, CDR1 is MDHEN and CDR2 is SYDVKM. The J segment lost 4 bases and the V segment lost 4 bases, leaving 5 bases of the junction unmatched. This CDR3 spans 16 amino acids. In nucleotides, the CDR3 is TGTGCCAGCAGTTCCCCGGGACTAGCGGGAGCAGAGACCCAGTACTTC. Protein sequence: CASSSPGLAGAETQYF.

This clonotype was detected ten times or more. The genes are TRBV7-8 and TRBJ1-2, with D tentatively TRBD1 (6 bases). This CDR3 region has 14 residues. Germline lookup yields CDR1 SGHVS and CDR2 FQNEAQ. Trimming pared 5 bases from V and 4 bases from J, leaving 14 bases between. CDR3 nucleotides: TGTGCCAGCAGCCCCTTAGGGGGGACCTATGGCTACACCTTC. It specifies CASSPLGGTYGYTF.

There are many counts of this clonotype. The rearrangement joins TRBV6-1 to TRBJ1-2; 10 bases are a match to TRBD1. Germline V lookup: CDR1 MNHNS, CDR2 SASEGT. Trimming removed 5 bases from V and 5 bases from J; junction bases left unmatched: 5. This CDR3 contains 14 residues. In nucleotides, the CDR3 is TGTGCCAGCAGTCCGAAGGACAGGGGGTATGGCTACACCTTC. It encodes CASSPKDRGYGYTF.

This clonotype has at least ten counts. This rearrangement joins TRBV11-3 to TRBJ2-3; 9 bases match TRBD2. Trimming took 1 base from V and 6 from J; bases not matched to a gene: 8. The germline V gene has CDR1 SGHNT and CDR2 YENEEA. The length of the CDR3 is 16 residues. CDR3 sequence (DNA): TGTGCCAGCAGCTTAGGGATAGCGGGAGTTCCGGATACGCAGTATTTT. Translation: CASSLGIAGVPDTQYF.

At least ten counts were recorded for this clonotype. The rearrangement joins TRBV12-3 or TRBV12-4 to TRBJ1-2; TRBD1 aligns across 12 bases. With V trimmed by 6 bases and J by 8 bases, 10 bases remained unmatched. The CDR3 runs to 15 residues. CDR3 region: CASSQPGQGAKGYTF. In DNA, the CDR3 is TGTGCCAGCAGCCAGCCGGGACAGGGGGCCAAGGGCTACACCTTC.

This clonotype was recorded a few times. V and J are TRBV5-1 and TRBJ2-5; D is undetermined. Trimming removed 1 base from V and 0 bases from J, with 10 bases in between. The CDR3 consists of 15 residues. CDR1 and CDR2 (germline): SGHRS, YFSETQ. CDR3 sequence: CASSLSAGDQETQYF. Here the CDR3 DNA reads TGCGCCAGCAGCTTGTCCGCAGGCGACCAAGAGACCCAGTACTTC.

This clonotype was seen ten or more times. The chain is built from TRBV24-1 and TRBJ2-5; D is ambiguous. The V gene's germline CDR1 is KGHDR and CDR2 SFDVKD. The V and J ends lost 3 bases and 9 bases respectively, with 25 bases between them. This CDR3 contains 17 residues. The CDR3 spells CATSDQLASDRPVAQYF. DNA for the CDR3: TGTGCCACCAGTGATCAGTTGGCTTCGGACCGACCGGTGGCCCAGTACTTC.

This clonotype has a count of ten or more. The chain has TRBV12-3 or TRBV12-4 and TRBJ1-1; D perhaps matches TRBD1 (6 bases). V lost 5 bases and J 2 bases, leaving 18 bases between the germline ends. The CDR3 runs 16 residues. The CDR3: CASSLWEGGFNTEAFF. CDR3 nucleotides: TGTGCCAGCAGTCTGTGGGAAGGGGGATTTAACACTGAAGCTTTCTTT.

This clonotype occurred a few times. V usage is TRBV30 and J usage is TRBJ2-2; D assignment may be TRBD1 or TRBD2 (5 bases each). The CDR3 extends over 16 amino acids. Per the germline V gene, CDR1 is GTSNPN and CDR2 is SVGIG (reference sequence). Deletions cut 8 bases from V and 3 bases from J, with 22 bases between. Here the CDR3 reads CAHTSGRRLDTGELFF. The DNA for the CDR3 is TGTGCCCATACTTCGGGACGCCGGCTGGACACCGGGGAGCTGTTTTTT.

The CDR3 DNA reads TGTGCCAGCATTCTAGGGCCCCCGCGCACAGATACGCAGTATTTT. Encoded protein: CASILGPPRTDTQYF. This chain joins TRBV13 and TRBJ2-3; D is uncertain. The CDR3 covers 15 residues. Trimming shortened V by 7 bases and J by 1 base, and 15 bases separated the two germline ends. CDR1 and CDR2 from the germline V gene are PRHDT and FYEKMQ (reference sequence).

This clonotype was seen more than once but under ten times. This chain uses TRBV6-1 with TRBJ1-3, with D tentatively TRBD1 (6 bases). The CDR3 sequence is 15 residues long. Trimming shortened V by 3 bases and J by 4 bases, and 13 bases separated the two germline ends. CDR1 and CDR2 from the germline V gene are MNHNS and SASEGT. CDR3 loop: CASSDEGGPGNTIYF. The CDR3 DNA reads as TGTGCCAGCAGTGACGAAGGGGGGCCGGGAAACACCATATATTTT.